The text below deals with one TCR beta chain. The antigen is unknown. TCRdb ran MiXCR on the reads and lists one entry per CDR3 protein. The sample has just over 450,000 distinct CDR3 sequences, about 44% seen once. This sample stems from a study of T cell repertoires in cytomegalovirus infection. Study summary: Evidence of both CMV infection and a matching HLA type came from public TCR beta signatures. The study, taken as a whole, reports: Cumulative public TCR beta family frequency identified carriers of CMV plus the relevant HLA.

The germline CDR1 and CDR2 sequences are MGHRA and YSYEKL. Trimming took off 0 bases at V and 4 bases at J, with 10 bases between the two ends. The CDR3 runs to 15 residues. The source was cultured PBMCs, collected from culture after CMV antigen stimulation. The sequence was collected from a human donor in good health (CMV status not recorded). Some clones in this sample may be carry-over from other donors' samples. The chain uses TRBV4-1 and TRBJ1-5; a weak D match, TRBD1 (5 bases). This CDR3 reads CASSQDMDTNQPQHF. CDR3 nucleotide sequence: TGCGCCAGCAGCCAAGATATGGACACGAATCAGCCCCAGCATTTT.